These 17 T cell receptor beta chains came from one sample sequenced in a study of radiotherapy plus CTLA-4 blockade in lung cancer. The table came from immunoSEQ multiplex PCR; TCRdb's copy has only in-frame clones and leaves some out. The sample shows tens of thousands of clones, under 80% of them seen only once. The material sequenced was peripheral blood, taken from a patient treated with radiotherapy plus ipilimumab. These receptors all stem from a human donor with non-small cell lung cancer who had a partial response to radiotherapy plus ipilimumab. Some clones in this sample may be carry-over from other donors' samples.

The table lists this clone with a few counts. The sample has other DNA sequences that encode this CDR3 too. This rearrangement joins TRBV19 to TRBJ1-5; maybe TRBD1 (6 bases). The germline V gene has CDR1 LNHDA and CDR2 SQIVND (reference sequence). This CDR3 has 15 amino acids. The V gene lost 2 bases and the J gene lost 7 bases, with 15 bases spanning the gap. The CDR3 nucleotides read TGTGCCAGTAGTATAAGTCCGGGGGGCGGACAGCCCCAGCATTTT. This codes for CASSISPGGGQPQHF.

The V call is TRBV7-2, the J call TRBJ2-5, with 8 positions matching TRBD2. Germline V gene data show CDR1 as SGHTA and CDR2 as FQGNSA. CDR3 size: 16 residues. Losses at the gene ends were 4 bases for V and 5 bases for J; bases not matched to a gene: 12. CDR3 sequence (DNA): TGTGCCAGCAGCTCCAGCGGGGGCGCCTCCGGGGAGACCCAGTACTTC. Protein: CASSSSGGASGETQYF.

The chain is built from TRBV10-3 and TRBJ1-2, with TRBD1 as a possible D gene (6 bases). The CDR3 is 15 amino acids. Trimming shortened V by 7 bases and J by 0 bases, and 15 bases separated the two germline ends. Germline CDR1 reads ENHRY; CDR2 reads SYGVKD. The CDR3 region is CAIKRADSTNYGYTF. DNA for the CDR3: TGTGCCATCAAACGCGCGGACAGCACTAACTATGGCTACACCTTC.

In the case of this clone: Because the CDR3 is missing its conserved closing phenylalanine or tryptophan, this is likely a read error. The chain combines TRBV9 with TRBJ1-2, with TRBD1 matching over 8 bases. V was clipped by 0 bases and J by 7 bases; unmatched bases: 8. The CDR3 length is 15 residues. The germline V gene has CDR1 SGDLS and CDR2 YYNGEE. The CDR3 reads CASSVDPGQGRGYTL. In DNA, the CDR3 is TGTGCCAGCAGCGTAGACCCCGGACAGGGTCGTGGCTACACCCTC.

The chain joins TRBV27 to TRBJ1-1, with a possible D match to TRBD1 (6 bases). The CDR3 totals 15 residues. The V end was cut by 4 bases, the J end by 2 bases, with 14 bases between. Looked up from germline, CDR1 is MNHEY and CDR2 is SMNVEV (reference sequence). The CDR3 is CASSSNPTGNTEAFF. CDR3 nucleotides: TGTGCCAGCAGTTCCAATCCGACAGGAAACACTGAAGCTTTCTTT.

The chain couples TRBV28 to TRBJ2-2; TRBD2 is a possible D gene (7 bases). This CDR3 spans 15 amino acids. The germline gives CDR1 MDHEN, CDR2 SYDVKM. Between the trimmed V and J ends, which lost 10 bases and 5 bases, there was a span of 20 bases. The CDR3 loop reads CATRRAGEGTGELFF. The CDR3 nucleotides read TGTGCCACTAGGAGGGCAGGGGAGGGTACCGGGGAGCTGTTTTTT.

The gene calls are TRBV6-1 and TRBJ1-1; no clear D. The V end lost 2 bases, the J end lost 11 bases, and 18 bases lay between the germline ends. This CDR3 contains 14 residues. Per germline, CDR1 MNHNS and CDR2 SASEGT. CDR3 residues: CASSEKEVTGGAFF. DNA for the CDR3: TGTGCCAGCAGTGAAAAGGAGGTAACTGGCGGGGCTTTCTTT.

The chain joins TRBV7-2 to TRBJ2-5, with 8 bases that match TRBD2. The CDR3 totals 16 residues. Losses at the gene ends were 0 bases for V and 5 bases for J; bases not matched to a gene: 8. Germline V gene sequence: CDR1 SGHTA, CDR2 FQGNSA. The chain's CDR3 is CASSLAFSGGEETQYF. The CDR3 coding sequence is TGTGCCAGCAGCTTAGCGTTCAGCGGGGGTGAGGAGACCCAGTACTTC.

The chain couples TRBV18 to TRBJ2-3; tentatively, D is TRBD2 (6 bases). V lost 4 bases to trimming and J lost 2 bases, with 13 bases between them. This CDR3 region has 15 residues. Germline CDR1 KGHSH, CDR2 LQKENI. The CDR3 nucleotides read TGTGCCAGCTCACTAGACGGGGAGGCCACAGATACGCAGTATTTT. It encodes CASSLDGEATDTQYF. Full variable domain (outside the CDR3, taken from reference TRBV18 and TRBJ2-3): NAGVMQNPRHLVRRRGQEARLRCSPMKGHSHVYWYRQLPEEGLKFMVYLQKENIIDESGMPKERFSAEFPKEGPSILRIQQVVRGDSAAYFCASSLDGEATDTQYFGPGTRLTVL.

The chain joins TRBV7-9 to TRBJ2-5; D is unresolved. The germline gives CDR1 SEHNR, CDR2 FQNEAQ (reference sequence). The CDR3 spans 13 residues. Trimming stripped 6 bases from V and 4 bases from J, with 12 bases between. The CDR3 DNA follows: TGTGCCAGCAGTCACTTTGATAGAGAGACCCAGTACTTC. It specifies CASSHFDRETQYF.

This rearrangement joins TRBV5-4 to TRBJ2-3; 14 positions match TRBD2. Germline loops: CDR1 SGHNT, CDR2 YYREEE (reference sequence). This CDR3 comprises 15 residues. The J segment lost 8 bases and the V segment lost 4 bases, leaving 6 bases of the junction unmatched. The CDR3 DNA reads as TGTGCCAGCAGCAACGGACTAGCGGGGGGTGGTACGCAGTATTTT. Its translation is CASSNGLAGGGTQYF.

This clone was recorded only once. V usage is TRBV2 and J usage is TRBJ2-1; 8 bases map to TRBD1. V gave up 6 bases and J gave up 6 bases; unmatched junction bases: 1. Germline V gives CDR1 SNHLY, CDR2 FYNNEI. This CDR3 contains 12 residues. CDR3 DNA sequence: TGTGCCAGCAGGACAGGGGTCAATGAGCAGTTCTTC. This sequence encodes CASRTGVNEQFF.

CDR3 nucleotide sequence: TGTGCCAGCAGCCAACATTTCGGGTCACCCCTCCACTTT. Translating gives CASSQHFGSPLHF. The J gene is TRBJ1-6, the V gene TRBV5-4; D remains unclear. The CDR3 contains 13 residues. Germline V lookup: CDR1 SGHNT, CDR2 YYREEE (reference sequence). V was clipped by 4 bases and J by 10 bases, with 12 bases between them.

The V gene is TRBV27, the J gene TRBJ2-7; TRBD2 agrees at 10 bases. The CDR3 has 15 amino acids. Germline V CDR1 and CDR2: MNHEY, SMNVEV (reference sequence). Unmatched junction bases numbered 4, after V lost 2 bases and J lost 3 bases. The CDR3 here is CASSLVASGGYEQYF. DNA of the CDR3: TGTGCCAGCAGTTTAGTGGCTAGCGGGGGCTACGAGCAGTACTTC.

The rearrangement links TRBV6-5 to TRBJ2-2; 10 bases align to TRBD1. Germline CDR1 MNHEY, CDR2 SVGAGI. The CDR3 totals 14 residues. V lost 6 bases and J lost 6; bases outside the gene matches: 4. CDR3 protein: CASRDRGRPGELFF. As DNA, the CDR3 is TGTGCCAGCAGAGACAGGGGGCGCCCCGGGGAGCTGTTTTTT.

Only one count was recorded for this clone. The V call is TRBV7-3, the J call TRBJ2-5, with TRBD2 matching 7 bases. Near its end, the DNA agrees better with TRBJ2-7, so the J call may be wrong. Germline CDR1 is SGHTA and CDR2 is FQGTGA. The CDR3 spans 15 residues. The CDR3 nucleotides are TGTGCCAGCAGTTCCTCCGGGGGAGGGGCCTACGAGCAGTACTTC. Translation gives CASSSSGGGAYEQYF.

The chain joins TRBV6-5 to TRBJ1-3; D gene unclear. Trimming cost V 6 bases and J 4 bases, with 16 bases left between them. CDR1 is MNHEY and CDR2 is SVGAGI in the germline V gene. The CDR3 totals 15 residues. CDR3: CASSSGVDSGNTIYF. CDR3 nucleotide sequence: TGTGCCAGCAGCAGCGGGGTTGATTCAGGAAACACCATATATTTT.